The 2 T cell receptor beta chains listed next were all sequenced from one sample in a study of STAT5B mutations in CD4+ large granular lymphocyte leukemia. Using immunoSEQ multiplex PCR, the repertoire was profiled, and TCRdb retains in-frame clones only, with some absent. This sample has about 31,000 clones, with roughly nine tenths found just once. The sequencing input was CD4+ T cells from blood buffy coats. All receptors come from a human donor in good health.

CDR3 sequence: CASSNLRGVTGWSYEQYF. Here the CDR3 DNA reads TGTGCCAGCAGCAACCTCAGGGGGGTAACGGGATGGTCCTACGAGCAGTACTTC. This rearrangement joins TRBV21-1 to TRBJ2-7; the table's D call TRBD1 went unverified against the DNA. TRBV21-1 is a pseudogene segment. CDR3 length equals 18 residues.

The rearrangement uses TRBV9 and TRBJ1-1; no definite D call. Looked up from germline, CDR1 is SGDLS and CDR2 is YYNGEE. This CDR3 contains 13 residues. Trimming shortened V by 4 bases and J by 7 bases, and 14 bases separated the two germline ends. CDR3 in amino acids: CASSTRAWSEAFF. CDR3 DNA: TGTGCCAGCAGCACAAGGGCCTGGAGTGAAGCTTTCTTT.